The T cell receptor beta chain described here comes from a study of blood T cell repertoires in COVID-19. Background on the study: Spain, Italy and the United States supplied samples that represented acute and convalescent COVID-19. Sources were T cells, B-cell-depleted T cells, or PBMCs; the material itself was cDNA or gDNA.

In its sample, this clone was seen a few times. This CDR3 is built from 17 residues. Germline V gene lookup returns CDR1 MNHEY and CDR2 SVGEGT. V lost 5 bases and J lost 3; bases outside the gene matches: 15. In the authors' methods: Reference gene primer amplification gave estimated nucleated cell counts. Data came from immunoSEQ multiplex PCR; TCRdb stores just in-frame clones and leaves some out. V, J and clone size reflect that table, while D and trimming were determined from the DNA. The repertoire holds some 250,000 clones, with 81% as singletons. The sequence derives from a woman older than 75 with acute or convalescent COVID-19. This chain links TRBV6-2 or TRBV6-3 with TRBJ2-7; 8 bases are a match to TRBD1. Sequenced material: peripheral blood. The CDR3 bases are TGTGCCAGCAGTCAAAGTCGAAAGACAGGGGCAAACTACGAGCAGTACTTC. It specifies CASSQSRKTGANYEQYF.